The clone carrying this TCR beta chain was seen ten or more times. TCRdb recomputed calls from the 5' RACE reads with MiXCR, one row per CDR3 protein. The repertoire holds about 570,000 distinct CDR3 sequences, with just under 10% as singletons. This CDR3 comprises 14 residues. Trimming removed 6 bases at V and 0 bases at J, with 10 bases between. Germline values: CDR1 MNHNS, CDR2 SASEGT. This record comes from a study of identical twins. The data also belong to a second study, concerning yellow fever vaccine responses in identical twins.

The chain has TRBV6-1 and TRBJ2-3, with a possible D match to TRBD1 (6 bases). This receptor was identified in a woman aged 18-29 years in good health. The sample comprised PBMCs. Here the CDR3 DNA reads TGTGCCAGCAGGAAACAGGGAAGCACAGATACGCAGTATTTT. Amino acid sequence: CASRKQGSTDTQYF.